This passage covers 21 T cell receptor beta chains from one sample sequenced in a study of shared clonotypes between healthy human individuals. This table comes from immunoSEQ multiplex PCR, and its TCRdb copy is limited to in-frame clones, with some not included. The table includes about 2.3 million clones, approximately 95% detected once. Sequenced input: naive CD4+ T cells from PBMCs. Stated subset: CD45RA+ positively selected. These receptor sequences come from a man younger than 35 in good health. Some clones in this sample may be carry-over from other donors' samples.

The rearrangement links TRBV5-1 to TRBJ2-1; tentative D call: TRBD2 (5 bases). This CDR3 spans 16 amino acids. Germline V CDR1 and CDR2: SGHRS, YFSETQ. The V end was cut by 2 bases, the J end by 0 bases, with 12 bases between. Here the CDR3 reads CASSFTVGGSYNEQFF. CDR3 DNA sequence: TGCGCCAGCAGCTTTACAGTCGGAGGCTCCTACAATGAGCAGTTCTTC.

The J gene is TRBJ1-6, the V gene TRBV14; unclear D gene. Trimming cost V 0 bases and J 8 bases, with 8 bases left between them. Germline CDR1 SGHDN, CDR2 FVKESK. The CDR3 extends over 14 amino acids. CDR3 residues: CASSQEAAYSPLHF. CDR3 bases: TGTGCCAGCAGCCAAGAGGCGGCCTATTCACCCCTCCACTTT.

This clone was recorded once. The rearrangement uses TRBV15 and TRBJ2-7; 14 bases fit TRBD2. The CDR3 is made up of 19 amino acids. Germline CDR1 reads LNHNV; CDR2 reads YYDKDF (reference sequence). The junction had 11 bases not matched to a gene; V was cut back by 4 bases and J by 0 bases. CDR3 protein: CATSTRLAGGLGSSYEQYF. In nucleotides, the CDR3 is TGTGCCACCAGCACCCGACTAGCGGGAGGGCTCGGGAGCTCCTACGAGCAGTACTTC.

The chain couples TRBV7-8 to TRBJ1-2, with 9 bases aligning to TRBD1. V lost 5 bases and J lost 2; bases outside the gene matches: 12. Germline lookup yields CDR1 SGHVS and CDR2 FQNEAQ. CDR3 length equals 17 residues. CDR3 amino acids: CASSTNRGQVLNYGYTF. The CDR3 region has the DNA TGTGCCAGCAGCACTAACAGGGGGCAGGTCCTCAACTATGGCTACACCTTC.

The rearrangement uses TRBV11-1 and TRBJ2-7, with 7 bases lining up with TRBD1. Germline assignment: CDR1 SGHAT and CDR2 FQDESV (reference sequence). CDR3 length: 16 residues. V shed 5 bases and J 4 bases; nucleotides not matched to a gene: 14. CDR3 sequence (DNA): TGTGCCAGCAGCCTCGGGGAGACAGGGAGAGGATACGAGCAGTACTTC. It codes for CASSLGETGRGYEQYF.

This chain connects TRBV19 to TRBJ2-7; the D is unclear. Trimming pared 8 bases from V and 6 bases from J, leaving 8 bases between. CDR1 is LNHDA and CDR2 is SQIVND in the germline V gene (reference sequence). The CDR3 contains 10 residues. DNA for the CDR3: TGTGCCAGTCTCAGTGGCGAGCAGTACTTC. Its translation: CASLSGEQYF. The full variable domain, completed using reference TRBV19 and TRBJ2-7, is DGGITQSPKYLFRKEGQNVTLSCEQNLNHDAMYWYRQDPGQGLRLIYYSQIVNDFQKGDIAEGYSVSREKKESFPLTVTSAQKNPTAFYLCASLSGEQYFGPGTRLTVT.

The chain carries TRBV30 and TRBJ1-6, with 11 bases fitting TRBD1. The CDR3 runs 15 residues. V shed 4 bases, J shed 6 bases, and the junction held 5 bases outside the gene matches. Germline-derived CDR1 and CDR2 are GTSNPN and SVGIG (reference sequence). The CDR3 loop reads CAWISGQGANSPLHF. Here the CDR3 DNA reads TGTGCCTGGATCTCCGGACAGGGGGCTAATTCACCCCTCCACTTT. Full variable domain (rest looked up from reference TRBV30 and TRBJ1-6): SQTIHQWPATLVQPVGSPLSLECTVEGTSNPNLYWYRQAAGRGLQLLFYSVGIGQISSEVPQNLSASRPQDRQFILSSKKLLLSDSGFYLCAWISGQGANSPLHFGNGTRLTVT.

The chain couples TRBV6-4 to TRBJ2-7; D is undetermined. CDR3 length: 14 amino acids. Trimming took off 4 bases at V and 1 base at J, with 11 bases between the two ends. Germline lookup yields CDR1 MRHNA and CDR2 SNTAGT. The CDR3 nucleotides read TGTGCCAGCAGTGGCCCCGACGGGTCCTACGAGCAGTACTTC. Amino acid sequence: CASSGPDGSYEQYF.

DNA for the CDR3: TGTGCCAGCAGTCGGGCATCCGGCGGGGCCGAGCAGTACTTC. As protein: CASSRASGGAEQYF. The chain has TRBV27 and TRBJ2-7; tentatively, D is TRBD2 (6 bases). This CDR3 has 14 residues. Per the germline V gene, CDR1 is MNHEY and CDR2 is SMNVEV (reference sequence). The V end was cut by 5 bases, the J end by 6 bases, with 17 bases between.

The rearrangement uses TRBV7-8 and TRBJ2-7; D call uncertain. With 1 base removed from V and 0 bases from J, the gap between germline ends came to 10 bases. Germline V gives CDR1 SGHVS, CDR2 FQNEAQ. This CDR3 is built from 15 residues. The CDR3 DNA is TGTGCCAGCAGCTTAGTCTCTCATTCCTCCTACGAGCAGTACTTC. Encoded protein: CASSLVSHSSYEQYF.

With respect to this clone: The sample holds other DNA sequences that translate to the same CDR3. The genes are TRBV7-2 and TRBJ2-7; the D call may be TRBD1 or TRBD2 (5 bases each). The CDR3 is 13 amino acids. The V gene's germline CDR1 is SGHTA and CDR2 FQGNSA. V was shortened by 1 base and J by 5 bases, with 9 bases between the two germline ends. In nucleotides, the CDR3 is TGTGCCAGCAGCTTAGACCGAGGGGACGAGCAGTACTTC. This encodes CASSLDRGDEQYF. The whole variable domain, remainder taken from reference TRBV7-2 and TRBJ2-7, is GAGVSQSPSNKVTEKGKDVELRCDPISGHTALYWYRQSLGQGLEFLIYFQGNSAPDKSGLPSDRFSAERTGGSVSTLTIQRTQQEDSAVYLCASSLDRGDEQYFGPGTRLTVT.

The V call is TRBV5-1, the J call TRBJ2-1; TRBD1 aligns across 10 bases. The CDR3 length is 14 residues. V shed 4 bases and J 9 bases; nucleotides not matched to a gene: 7. CDR1 SGHRS and CDR2 YFSETQ come from the germline V gene. The CDR3 bases are TGCGCCAGCAGCCCCGGGACAGGGGTTATTGAGCAGTTCTTC. The encoded protein is CASSPGTGVIEQFF.

The chain combines TRBV4-1 with TRBJ2-2; the match to TRBD2 covers 14 bases. V was clipped by 4 bases and J by 4 bases; unmatched bases: 5. This CDR3 region has 17 residues. Germline CDR1 MGHRA, CDR2 YSYEKL. For the CDR3, the DNA is TGCGCCAGCAGCCGGGGACTAGCGGGAGCAACCACCGGGGAGCTGTTTTTT. The encoded protein is CASSRGLAGATTGELFF.

V gene TRBV5-4 combines with J gene TRBJ2-7, with TRBD1 matching 9 bases. Germline trimming cut 2 bases from V and 1 base from J; bases unmatched to any gene: 1. CDR1 and CDR2 (germline): SGHNT, YYREEE (reference sequence). The CDR3 consists of 14 residues. CDR3 protein: CASSLQGASYEQYF. The CDR3 DNA sequence: TGTGCCAGCAGCTTACAGGGGGCTTCCTACGAGCAGTACTTC. Complete variable domain (other parts from reference TRBV5-4 and TRBJ2-7): ETGVTQSPTHLIKTRGQQVTLRCSSQSGHNTVSWYQQALGQGPQFIFQYYREEENGRGNFPPRFSGLQFPNYSSELNVNALELDDSALYLCASSLQGASYEQYFGPGTRLTVT.

This sequence joins TRBV6-5 and TRBJ1-1; D remains unclear. V shed 1 base and J shed 7 bases, with 7 bases lying between them. The CDR3 covers 12 residues. Germline loops: CDR1 MNHEY, CDR2 SVGAGI. The CDR3 is CASSYFGHEAFF. In DNA form, the CDR3 reads TGTGCCAGCAGTTACTTTGGCCATGAAGCTTTCTTT.

This clone was recorded only once. The chain has TRBV29-1 and TRBJ2-7, with D possibly being TRBD1 (5 bases). The CDR3 contains 13 residues. V was clipped by 5 bases and J by 6 bases, with 17 bases between them. Germline CDR1 is SQVTM and CDR2 is ANQGSEA. In DNA, the CDR3 is TGCAGCGTTTCGGACAAGATCTCCACCGAGCAGTACTTC. Its translation: CSVSDKISTEQYF.

This clone was detected once. The chain uses TRBV15 and TRBJ1-2; 7 bases are a match to TRBD1. CDR3 length equals 16 residues. The J segment lost 8 bases and the V segment lost 2 bases, leaving 14 bases of the junction unmatched. Germline V gene sequence: CDR1 LNHNV, CDR2 YYDKDF (reference sequence). CDR3 loop: CATSRSGTAVRWGYTF. CDR3 bases: TGTGCCACCAGCAGATCCGGGACAGCGGTTCGTTGGGGCTACACCTTC. Based on the CDR3 plus reference TRBV15 and TRBJ1-2, the full variable domain is DAMVIQNPRYQVTQFGKPVTLSCSQTLNHNVMYWYQQKSSQAPKLLFHYYDKDFNNEADTPDNFQSRRPNTSFCFLDIRSPGLGDTAMYLCATSRSGTAVRWGYTFGSGTRLTVV.

The rearrangement links TRBV6-1 to TRBJ2-7; D not certain. This CDR3 region has 14 residues. V was shortened by 0 bases and J by 3 bases, with 9 bases between the two germline ends. Germline assignment: CDR1 MNHNS and CDR2 SASEGT. CDR3 sequence: CASSEALTRYEQYF. CDR3 sequence (DNA): TGTGCCAGCAGTGAAGCCCTGACACGCTACGAGCAGTACTTC.

V is TRBV28 and J is TRBJ2-2; perhaps TRBD2 as D (5 bases). V lost 8 bases and J lost 6, with 16 bases in between. The germline V gene encodes CDR1 MDHEN and CDR2 SYDVKM. The CDR3 runs 14 residues. CDR3 sequence: CASLRDLGPGELFF. The CDR3 region has the DNA TGTGCCAGCCTTCGGGATCTCGGCCCCGGGGAGCTGTTTTTT.

The V and J genes are TRBV5-3 and TRBJ1-1; 8 positions agree with TRBD1. TRBV5-3 is an ORF, and what it does is uncertain. The V gene end was trimmed by 4 bases and the J gene end by 4 bases; junction bases not matched to a gene: 18. The CDR3 is made up of 18 amino acids. The CDR3 DNA reads as TGTGCCAGAAGCGAATTAACAGGCCGCTCCGGACAGGGCACTGAAGCTTTCTTT. Its translation: CARSELTGRSGQGTEAFF.

The V gene is TRBV30, the J gene TRBJ2-2; D is tentatively TRBD1 or TRBD2 (5 bases each). Germline V gene data show CDR1 as GTSNPN and CDR2 as SVGIG (reference sequence). This CDR3 is built from 15 residues. Trimming cost V 3 bases and J 4 bases, with 15 bases left between them. CDR3 sequence (DNA): TGTGCCTGGAGCCTTACCAAGGGACCCACCGGGGAGCTGTTTTTT. Protein product: CAWSLTKGPTGELFF.